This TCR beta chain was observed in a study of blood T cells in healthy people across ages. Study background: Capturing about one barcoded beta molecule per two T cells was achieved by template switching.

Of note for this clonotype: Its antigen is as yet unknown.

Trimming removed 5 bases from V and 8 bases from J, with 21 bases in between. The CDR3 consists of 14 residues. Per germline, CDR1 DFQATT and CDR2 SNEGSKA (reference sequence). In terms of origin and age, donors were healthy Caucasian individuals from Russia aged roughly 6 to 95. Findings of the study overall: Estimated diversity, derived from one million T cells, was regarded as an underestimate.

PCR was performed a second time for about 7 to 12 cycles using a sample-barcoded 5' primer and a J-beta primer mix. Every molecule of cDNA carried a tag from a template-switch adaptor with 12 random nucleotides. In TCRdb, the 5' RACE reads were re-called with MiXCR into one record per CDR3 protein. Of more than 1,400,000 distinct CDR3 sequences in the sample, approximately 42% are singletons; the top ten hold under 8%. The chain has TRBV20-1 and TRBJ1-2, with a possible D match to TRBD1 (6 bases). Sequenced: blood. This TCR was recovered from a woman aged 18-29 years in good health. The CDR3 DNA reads TGCAGTGCTCGCAACCCAACAGGGTCGGGGGGCTACACCTTC. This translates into CSARNPTGSGGYTF.